A single sample is the source of the 30 T cell receptor beta chains below, sequenced in a study of cytomegalovirus exposure and HLA in healthy donors. 13 Jbeta primers and 60 Vbeta primers were used for the PCR. Assay: immunoSEQ multiplex PCR; the TCRdb copy retains only in-frame clones and omits some. The table has a few hundred thousand clones, over 65% seen once; the top ten hold about 14%. The sample was PBMCs. The receptors here all came from a middle-aged man in good health and CMV-seronegative.

The J gene is TRBJ2-2, the V gene TRBV5-4; TRBD2 aligns across 7 bases. The CDR3 consists of 14 residues. In germline, CDR1 is SGHNT, CDR2 YYREEE (reference sequence). J was trimmed by 6 bases and V by 4 bases; bases with no gene match: 6. CDR3 residues: CASSAVLASGELFF. The DNA of the CDR3 is TGTGCCAGCAGCGCCGTACTAGCGTCCGGGGAGCTGTTTTTT.

J is TRBJ2-1 and V is TRBV12-5; the match to TRBD2 covers 9 bases. Germline CDR1 and CDR2: LGHNT and FRNRAP. V lost 6 bases to trimming and J lost 6 bases; unmatched junction nucleotides: 9. The CDR3 has 15 residues. This chain's CDR3 is CASGAVGGGGNEQFF. The CDR3 coding sequence is TGTGCTAGTGGGGCGGTCGGCGGGGGGGGCAATGAGCAGTTCTTC. Complete variable domain (other parts from reference TRBV12-5 and TRBJ2-1): DARVTQTPRHKVTEMGQEVTMRCQPILGHNTVFWYRQTMMQGLELLAYFRNRAPLDDSGMPKDRFSAEMPDATLATLKIQPSEPRDSAVYFCASGAVGGGGNEQFFGPGTRLTVL.

The chain employs TRBV19 and TRBJ1-1; D possibly corresponds to TRBD1 (5 bases). Germline V CDR1 and CDR2: LNHDA, SQIVND (reference sequence). The CDR3 sequence is 13 residues long. The ends were cut back, 8 bases at V and 4 bases at J, with 14 bases in the middle. CDR3 nucleotides: TGTGCCAGTGGGATGGAGGGGTTCACTGAAGCTTTCTTT. Translating gives CASGMEGFTEAFF.

The CDR3 DNA reads as TGTGCCAGCAGCTTCCAGGGGATCGATGAAAAACTGTTTTTT. Amino acid sequence: CASSFQGIDEKLFF. The chain has TRBV7-2 and TRBJ1-4, with D perhaps TRBD1 (6 bases). There are 14 residues in the CDR3. Looked up from germline, CDR1 is SGHTA and CDR2 is FQGNSA. Trimming pared 3 bases from V and 6 bases from J, leaving 11 bases between.

J is TRBJ1-2 and V is TRBV11-2, with 7 bases lining up with TRBD1. The V gene end was trimmed by 5 bases and the J gene end by 2 bases; junction bases not matched to a gene: 2. CDR1 is SGHAT and CDR2 is FQNNGV in the germline V gene. The CDR3 length is 13 residues. The CDR3 DNA reads as TGTGCCAGCAGCCCGGGACAGAACTATGGCTACACCTTC. Amino acid sequence: CASSPGQNYGYTF. The whole variable domain, filled in from reference TRBV11-2 and TRBJ1-2, reads EAGVAQSPRYKIIEKRQSVAFWCNPISGHATLYWYQQILGQGPKLLIQFQNNGVVDDSQLPKDRFSAERLKGVDSTLKIQPAKLEDSAVYLCASSPGQNYGYTFGSGTRLTVV.

This clone was picked up one time. The rearrangement links TRBV5-5 to TRBJ1-5; no clear D gene. This CDR3 is 14 amino acids long. V was trimmed by 1 base and J by 4 bases, leaving 9 bases between them. Germline CDR1 is SGHKS and CDR2 is YYEKEE (reference sequence). The CDR3 reads CASSLSEQNQPQHF. In DNA form, the CDR3 reads TGTGCCAGCAGCTTGTCGGAGCAGAATCAGCCCCAGCATTTT.

CDR3 sequence: CASSDPPGGPEESAQYF. The DNA of the CDR3 is TGTGCCAGCAGCGATCCTCCAGGGGGCCCAGAAGAATCCGCGCAGTACTTC. The chain links TRBV9 to TRBJ2-7; TRBD1 agrees at 8 bases. The CDR3 has 17 residues. V shed 3 bases and J 9 bases; nucleotides not matched to a gene: 20. Germline V lookup: CDR1 SGDLS, CDR2 YYNGEE.

The chain couples TRBV28 to TRBJ2-7; the match to TRBD1 covers 8 bases. Germline V lookup: CDR1 MDHEN, CDR2 SYDVKM. Germline trimming cut 4 bases from V and 1 base from J; bases unmatched to any gene: 3. The CDR3 is 14 amino acids. CDR3 nucleotide sequence: TGTGCCAGCAGTTCCAGGGGGCGTTCCTACGAGCAGTACTTC. Protein sequence: CASSSRGRSYEQYF.

The chain is built from TRBV6-5 and TRBJ2-5; tentative D call: TRBD1 (6 bases). Germline assignment: CDR1 MNHEY and CDR2 SVGAGI. The CDR3 has 13 residues. V was shortened by 8 bases and J by 4 bases, with 14 bases between the two germline ends. CDR3 bases: TGTGCCAGCTGTGGGCAGGGGATAGAGACCCAGTACTTC. It yields the protein CASCGQGIETQYF.

The chain couples TRBV10-3 to TRBJ1-1, with TRBD1 identical over 9 bases. Trimming removed 8 bases from V and 2 bases from J; junction bases left unmatched: 3. The CDR3 is 13 residues long. The germline gives CDR1 ENHRY, CDR2 SYGVKD. The CDR3 sequence: CAIGDRANTEAFF. The CDR3 nucleotides read TGTGCCATCGGGGACAGGGCAAACACTGAAGCTTTCTTT.

The CDR3 region is CAWSSGRHEQYF. The CDR3 coding sequence is TGTGCCTGGAGTAGCGGGAGACACGAGCAGTACTTC. The chain is built from TRBV30 and TRBJ2-7, with 8 bases aligning to TRBD2. Germline V lookup: CDR1 GTSNPN, CDR2 SVGIG (reference sequence). CDR3 length: 12 residues. Germline trimming cut 2 bases from V and 5 bases from J; bases unmatched to any gene: 2.

The chain couples TRBV7-2 to TRBJ2-1; TRBD1 might be the D (6 bases). Trimming took off 0 bases at V and 2 bases at J, with 11 bases between the two ends. Germline CDR1 is SGHTA and CDR2 is FQGNSA. The CDR3 is made up of 16 amino acids. CDR3 protein: CASSLAVGGPYNEQFF. CDR3 nucleotide sequence: TGTGCCAGCAGCTTAGCAGTTGGGGGCCCCTACAATGAGCAGTTCTTC.

This clone has only one observation. The rearrangement uses TRBV6-6 and TRBJ2-1; 8 bases are a match to TRBD1. The trim removed 6 bases at V and 4 bases at J, leaving 2 bases unmatched. The CDR3 contains 13 residues. Germline lookup yields CDR1 MNHNY and CDR2 SVGAGI (reference sequence). For the CDR3, the DNA is TGTGCCAGCAGACAGGGGGTTTACAATGAGCAGTTCTTC. Its translation is CASRQGVYNEQFF.

The gene calls are TRBV7-9 and TRBJ1-5; 7 bases are a match to TRBD1. CDR1 is SEHNR, CDR2 FQNEAQ, per germline (reference sequence). This CDR3 comprises 15 residues. V was clipped by 0 bases and J by 2 bases; unmatched bases: 1. The CDR3: CASSLAGGGNQPQHF. CDR3 nucleotides: TGTGCCAGCAGCTTAGCAGGGGGCGGCAATCAGCCCCAGCATTTT.

This chain links TRBV7-2 with TRBJ1-5; 7 bases line up with TRBD1. Germline V lookup: CDR1 SGHTA, CDR2 FQGNSA. With V trimmed by 5 bases and J by 4 bases, 8 bases remained unmatched. The CDR3 totals 15 residues. The CDR3, as DNA: TGTGCCAGCAGCGCCCAGGGGGTAGGGAATCAGCCCCAGCATTTT. It codes for CASSAQGVGNQPQHF.

DNA of the CDR3: TGCGCCAGCAGCTTGGCCGGGTCGCAAGAGACCCAGTACTTC. Translated, it gives CASSLAGSQETQYF. The chain combines TRBV5-1 with TRBJ2-5; D unclear. CDR1 and CDR2 (germline): SGHRS, YFSETQ. The CDR3 spans 14 residues. V dropped 0 bases and J dropped 2 bases, with 8 bases sitting between them.

The chain recombines TRBV6-1 with TRBJ1-5, with D maybe TRBD1 (5 bases). The CDR3 sequence is 14 residues long. Trimming cost V 6 bases and J 4 bases, with 13 bases left between them. Germline V gives CDR1 MNHNS, CDR2 SASEGT. The chain's CDR3 is CASSVLGGNQPQHF. CDR3 in DNA: TGTGCCAGCAGCGTCTTGGGGGGGAATCAGCCCCAGCATTTT.

This rearrangement joins TRBV29-1 to TRBJ1-1; D gene ambiguous. The CDR3 covers 13 residues. Trimming cost V 5 bases and J 5 bases, with 15 bases left between them. CDR1 SQVTM and CDR2 ANQGSEA come from the germline V gene. DNA for the CDR3: TGCAGCGTTCTACAAGGCAGAGGGACTGAAGCTTTCTTT. This translates into CSVLQGRGTEAFF. The full variable domain, completed using reference TRBV29-1 and TRBJ1-1, is SAVISQKPSRDICQRGTSLTIQCQVDSQVTMMFWYRQQPGQSLTLIATANQGSEATYESGFVIDKFPISRPNLTFSTLTVSNMSPEDSSIYLCSVLQGRGTEAFFGQGTRLTVV.

The gene calls are TRBV18 and TRBJ1-5; TRBD1 matches at 7 bases. This CDR3 has 14 residues. The germline V gene has CDR1 KGHSH and CDR2 LQKENI. V dropped 3 bases and J dropped 1; count of bases not matched to a gene: 0. The CDR3 DNA reads TGTGCCAGCTCACCGGACAGGAGCAATCAGCCCCAGCATTTT. The encoded protein is CASSPDRSNQPQHF.

V and J are TRBV4-2 and TRBJ1-4, with 8 nucleotides matching TRBD1. The J segment lost 8 bases and the V segment lost 4 bases, leaving 9 bases of the junction unmatched. The CDR3 spans 15 residues. CDR1 and CDR2 (germline): LGHNA, YNFKEQ. The CDR3 region has the DNA TGTGCCAGCAGCCGGGAGCGGACAGGGAGGGAAAAACTGTTTTTT. Protein sequence: CASSRERTGREKLFF.

V gene TRBV9 combines with J gene TRBJ2-7; 7 bases map to TRBD2. Looked up from germline, CDR1 is SGDLS and CDR2 is YYNGEE. The CDR3 is 16 amino acids. Germline trimming cut 4 bases from V and 4 bases from J; bases unmatched to any gene: 14. CDR3 in amino acids: CASSSHSGPGGYEQYF. In nucleotides, the CDR3 is TGTGCCAGCAGCTCCCACAGTGGCCCCGGGGGGTACGAGCAGTACTTC.

The chain has TRBV6-5 and TRBJ1-2, with 10 bases that match TRBD1. Per germline, CDR1 MNHEY and CDR2 SVGAGI. With V trimmed by 3 bases and J by 4 bases, 8 bases remained unmatched. The CDR3 consists of 16 residues. Here the CDR3 reads CASSYTRTGGGYGYTF. CDR3 DNA sequence: TGTGCCAGCAGTTATACCAGGACAGGGGGAGGCTATGGCTACACCTTC.

The CDR3 is CASTHRGSGGNTIYF. In nucleotides, the CDR3 is TGTGCCAGCACTCACCGCGGGAGCGGCGGAAACACCATATATTTT. V gene TRBV6-6 combines with J gene TRBJ1-3; no firm D call. Germline values: CDR1 MNHNY, CDR2 SVGAGI (reference sequence). Trimming pared 7 bases from V and 4 bases from J, leaving 17 bases between. The CDR3 is 15 amino acids.

DNA for the CDR3: TGTGCCAGCAGCTTAGGTTACAGGGGGTATGAGCAGTTCTTC. This gives the protein CASSLGYRGYEQFF. This chain links TRBV7-9 with TRBJ2-1; TRBD1 matches 8 bases. Germline V gene lookup returns CDR1 SEHNR and CDR2 FQNEAQ (reference sequence). V shed 1 base, J shed 8 bases, and the junction held 4 bases outside the gene matches. The CDR3 length is 14 residues.

CDR3 sequence: CASRSTSGAAYEQYF. The CDR3, as DNA: TGTGCCAGCAGGTCTACTAGCGGGGCTGCCTACGAGCAGTACTTC. This chain uses TRBV5-4 with TRBJ2-7; 10 positions agree with TRBD2. V lost 5 bases, J lost 2 bases, and 7 bases stayed unmatched. This CDR3 has 15 residues. From germline, CDR1 is SGHNT and CDR2 YYREEE (reference sequence).

The sample holds one count of this clone. The chain combines TRBV9 with TRBJ2-1; D perhaps matches TRBD2 (5 bases). Trimming cost V 2 bases and J 3 bases, with 12 bases left between them. The CDR3 extends over 15 amino acids. CDR1 is SGDLS and CDR2 is YYNGEE in the germline V gene. The CDR3 loop reads CASSVHGNDYNEQFF. CDR3 nucleotides: TGTGCCAGCAGCGTTCACGGGAACGACTACAATGAGCAGTTCTTC.

The V gene is TRBV19, the J gene TRBJ1-1; TRBD1 aligns across 7 bases. The CDR3 totals 16 residues. CDR1 and CDR2 (germline): LNHDA, SQIVND (reference sequence). Trimming took 4 bases from V and 6 from J; bases not matched to a gene: 14. CDR3 residues: CASSSRQGIEKAEAFF. In DNA, the CDR3 is TGTGCCAGTAGTAGCAGACAGGGAATAGAGAAGGCTGAAGCTTTCTTT.

The chain employs TRBV7-2 and TRBJ1-6; maybe TRBD1 (6 bases). The V and J ends lost 1 base and 0 bases respectively, with 10 bases between them. CDR3 size: 17 residues. Germline V CDR1 and CDR2: SGHTA, FQGNSA. The chain's CDR3 is CASSLVRDTSYNSPLHF. In nucleotides, the CDR3 is TGTGCCAGCAGCTTAGTTCGGGACACCTCCTATAATTCACCCCTCCACTTT.

This chain links TRBV5-6 with TRBJ1-2; D unresolved. CDR1 is SGHDT, CDR2 YYEEEE, per germline. Trimming cost V 3 bases and J 4 bases, with 16 bases left between them. This CDR3 spans 15 amino acids. CDR3 sequence: CASSSPAGSSYGYTF. The CDR3 DNA sequence: TGTGCCAGCAGCTCCCCGGCAGGCAGTAGCTATGGCTACACCTTC. Full variable domain (remainder filled in from reference TRBV5-6 and TRBJ1-2): DAGVTQSPTHLIKTRGQQVTLRCSPKSGHDTVSWYQQALGQGPQFIFQYYEEEERQRGNFPDRFSGHQFPNYSSELNVNALLLGDSALYLCASSSPAGSSYGYTFGSGTRLTVV.

The rearrangement uses TRBV6-5 and TRBJ2-7, with a tentative D call TRBD1 (5 bases). There are 15 residues in the CDR3. Per germline, CDR1 MNHEY and CDR2 SVGAGI. V was clipped by 0 bases and J by 2 bases, with 11 bases between them. The CDR3 DNA follows: TGTGCCAGCAGTTACTCGGGGCTTCAGGCCTACGAGCAGTACTTC. Protein: CASSYSGLQAYEQYF.